Reported below is one T cell receptor beta chain. This record comes from a study of blood T cell repertoires in COVID-19. Clones were sequenced by immunoSEQ multiplex PCR, and TCRdb holds only the in-frame ones, with some missing. The table shows around 78,000 clones, with about 89% occurring only once. Membership in each cohort depended on participant-reported clinical history. The TCR sequence derives from a woman between 45 and 60 years old with acute COVID-19. Specimen: PBMCs or T cells enriched from blood (not recorded which).

The CDR3 sequence is CASSKNLQGGEQYF. CDR3 DNA: TGTGCCAGCAGCAAGAACCTACAGGGTGGCGAGCAGTACTTC. The rearrangement joins TRBV7-2 to TRBJ2-7, with D perhaps TRBD1 (6 bases). V was trimmed by 5 bases and J by 6 bases, leaving 17 bases between them. Per germline, CDR1 SGHTA and CDR2 FQGNSA. The length of the CDR3 is 14 residues.